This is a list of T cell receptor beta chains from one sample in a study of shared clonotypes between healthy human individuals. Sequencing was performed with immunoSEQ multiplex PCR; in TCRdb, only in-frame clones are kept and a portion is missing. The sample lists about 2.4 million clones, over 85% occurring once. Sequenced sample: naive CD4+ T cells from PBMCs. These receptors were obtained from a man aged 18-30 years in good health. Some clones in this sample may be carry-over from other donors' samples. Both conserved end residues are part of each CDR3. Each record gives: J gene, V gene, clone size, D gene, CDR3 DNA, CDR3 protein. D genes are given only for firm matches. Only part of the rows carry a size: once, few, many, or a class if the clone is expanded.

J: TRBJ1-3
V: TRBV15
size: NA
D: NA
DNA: TGTGCCACCAGCAAACGAAGGGTTAGGTCTGGAAACACCATATATTTT
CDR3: CATSKRRVRSGNTIYF

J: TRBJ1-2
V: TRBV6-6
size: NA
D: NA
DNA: TGTGCCAGCACCATACTTGCTAACTATGGCTACACCTTC
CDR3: CASTILANYGYTF

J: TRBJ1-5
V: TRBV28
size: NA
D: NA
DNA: TGTGCCAGCACCGCCTATGGTCAGCCCCAGCATTTT
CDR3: CASTAYGQPQHF

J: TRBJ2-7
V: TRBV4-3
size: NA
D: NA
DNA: TGCGCCAGCAGTAGGGCATTCTCCTACGAGCAGTACTTC
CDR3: CASSRAFSYEQYF

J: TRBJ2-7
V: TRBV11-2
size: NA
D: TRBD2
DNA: TGTGCCAGCAGCCCGGGGGGGAGAGACCACGAGCAGTACTTC
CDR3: CASSPGGRDHEQYF

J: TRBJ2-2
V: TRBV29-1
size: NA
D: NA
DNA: TGCAGCGTTGACAGGGGCCACACCGGGGAGCTGTTTTTT
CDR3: CSVDRGHTGELFF

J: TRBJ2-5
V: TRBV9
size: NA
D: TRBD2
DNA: TGTGCCAGCAGCCCCCGGACTAGTCAAGAGACCCAGTACTTC
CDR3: CASSPRTSQETQYF

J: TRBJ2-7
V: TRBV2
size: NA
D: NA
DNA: TGTGCCAGCAGATACTCTAGGACAGATAGCCACGAGCAGTACTTC
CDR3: CASRYSRTDSHEQYF

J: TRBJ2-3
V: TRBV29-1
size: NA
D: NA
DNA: TGCAGCGTTGAAGAGGAGGAGGGAAATACGCAGTATTTT
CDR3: CSVEEEEGNTQYF

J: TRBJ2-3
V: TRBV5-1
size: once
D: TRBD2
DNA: TGCGCCAGCAGCTCCTCGGTTAGCGGGAGGCCAGATACGCAGTATTTT
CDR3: CASSSSVSGRPDTQYF

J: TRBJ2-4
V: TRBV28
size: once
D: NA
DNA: TGTGCCAGCAGTCTACCGGGCCCAGGAAAAAACATTCAGTACTTC
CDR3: CASSLPGPGKNIQYF

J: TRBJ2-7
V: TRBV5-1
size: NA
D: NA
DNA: TGCGCCAGCAGCTTCGTCTCTGCGACTTACGAGCAGTACTTC
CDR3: CASSFVSATYEQYF

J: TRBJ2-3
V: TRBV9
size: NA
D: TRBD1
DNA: TGTGCCAGCAGCTCACAGGGGGCGCGTTCAGATACGCAGTATTTT
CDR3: CASSSQGARSDTQYF

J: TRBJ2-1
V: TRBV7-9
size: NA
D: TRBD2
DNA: TGTGCCAGCAGCCACCCCGGGACTAGCGGAAGCTCCTACAATGAGCAGTTCTTC
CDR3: CASSHPGTSGSSYNEQFF

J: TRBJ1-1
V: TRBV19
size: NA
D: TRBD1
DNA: TGTGCCAGTAGTAGAGAGACAGGGCTTGAAGCTTTCTTT
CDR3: CASSRETGLEAFF

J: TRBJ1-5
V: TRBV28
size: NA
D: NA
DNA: TGTGCCAGCAGTCCCTCGAGCGGGGCCGGCAATCAGCCCCAGCATTTT
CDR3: CASSPSSGAGNQPQHF

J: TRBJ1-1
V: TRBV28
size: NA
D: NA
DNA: TGTGCCAGCAGCGGGTCCGGGGTGACTGAAGCTTTCTTT
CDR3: CASSGSGVTEAFF

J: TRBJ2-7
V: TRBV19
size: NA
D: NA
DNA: TGTGCCAGTAGTAAGTCGGGGGCCGGCTACGAGCAGTACTTC
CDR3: CASSKSGAGYEQYF

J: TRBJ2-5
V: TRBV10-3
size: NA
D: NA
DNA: TGTGCCATCGGGCCTACCCAAGAGACCCAGTACTTC
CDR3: CAIGPTQETQYF

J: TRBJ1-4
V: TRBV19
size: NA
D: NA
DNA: TGTGCCAGTAGTATTGCCCCCGGGAGGCTGTTTTTT
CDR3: CASSIAPGRLFF

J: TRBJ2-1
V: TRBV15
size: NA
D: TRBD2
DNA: TGTGCCACCAGCAGGACACTAGCGGAGTACAATGAGCAGTTCTTC
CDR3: CATSRTLAEYNEQFF

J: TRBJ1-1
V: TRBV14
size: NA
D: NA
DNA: TGTGCCAGCAGCTCACGGGTGGTGGGGAACACTGAAGCTTTCTTT
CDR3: CASSSRVVGNTEAFF

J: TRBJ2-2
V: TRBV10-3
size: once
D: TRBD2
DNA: TGTGCCATCAGAGGGGCGGGAGGCGTCACCGGGGAGCTGTTTTTT
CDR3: CAIRGAGGVTGELFF

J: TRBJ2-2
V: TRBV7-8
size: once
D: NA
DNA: TGTGCCAGCACCCGGGGAGACGGCGGGGAGCTGTTTTTT
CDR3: CASTRGDGGELFF

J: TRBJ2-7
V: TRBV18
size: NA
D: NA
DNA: TGTGCCAGCTCACGGGGCGGTCTAGCCTACGAGCAGTACTTC
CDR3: CASSRGGLAYEQYF

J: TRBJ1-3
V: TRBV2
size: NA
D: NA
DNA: TGTGCCAGCAGTGAGGACTTCTCTGGAAACACCATATATTTT
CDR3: CASSEDFSGNTIYF

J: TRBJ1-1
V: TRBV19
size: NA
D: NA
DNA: TGTGCCAGCAGTATCCCTCTGGGGGCGACAAGGATTTTTAACACTGAAGCTTTCTTT
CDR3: CASSIPLGATRIFNTEAFF

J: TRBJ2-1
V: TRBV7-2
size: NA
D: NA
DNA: TGTGCCAGCAGCACTGGACAGTACAATGAGCAGTTCTTC
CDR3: CASSTGQYNEQFF

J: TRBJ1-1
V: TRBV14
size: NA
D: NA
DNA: TGTGCCAGCAGCCAAAGTTTTCTGACTGAAGCTTTCTTT
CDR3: CASSQSFLTEAFF

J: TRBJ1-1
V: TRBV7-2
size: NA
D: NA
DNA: TGTGCCAGCAGCTTACGCAGGGCGGGGGTAGACACTGAAGCTTTCTTT
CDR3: CASSLRRAGVDTEAFF

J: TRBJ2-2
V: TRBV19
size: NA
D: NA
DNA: TGTGCCAGTAGAGTGGGGTGGGGCACCGGGGAGCTGTTTTTT
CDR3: CASRVGWGTGELFF

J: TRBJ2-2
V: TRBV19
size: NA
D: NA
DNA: TGTGCCAGTAATACGAACACGAGGGGCACCGGGGAGCTGTTTTTT
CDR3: CASNTNTRGTGELFF

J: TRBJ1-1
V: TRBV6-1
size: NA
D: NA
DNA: TGTGCCAGCAGTGACGTTTTTGGAGGCAACACTGAAGCTTTCTTT
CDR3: CASSDVFGGNTEAFF

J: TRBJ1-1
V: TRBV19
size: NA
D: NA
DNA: TGTGCCAGTAGTATCCGGGGCGGGATCACTGAAGCTTTCTTT
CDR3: CASSIRGGITEAFF

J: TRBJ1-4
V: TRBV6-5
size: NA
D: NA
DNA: TGTGCCAGCAGTCAGGATCGATATTCAGCCAAACTGTTTTTT
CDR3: CASSQDRYSAKLFF

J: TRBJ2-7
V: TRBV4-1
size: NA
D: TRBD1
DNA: TGCGCCAGCAGCCAAGAATCAGGGGGTGGCTACGAGCAGTACTTC
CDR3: CASSQESGGGYEQYF

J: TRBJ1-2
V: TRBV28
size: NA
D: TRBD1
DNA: TGTGCCAACCACCAAGAAGACAGGGTCAAAGATGGCTACACCTTC
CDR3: CANHQEDRVKDGYTF

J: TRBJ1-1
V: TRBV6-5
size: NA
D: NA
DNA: TGTGCCAGCAGTCTTTCGGGCCCGAACACTGAAGCTTTCTTT
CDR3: CASSLSGPNTEAFF

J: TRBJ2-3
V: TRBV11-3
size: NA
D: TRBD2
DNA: TGTGCCAGCAGCTCCCTAGCGGAACCCCCGGGGGCAGATACGCAGTATTTT
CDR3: CASSSLAEPPGADTQYF

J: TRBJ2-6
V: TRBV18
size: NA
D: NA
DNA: TGTGCCAGCTCAAGGCAGGGGAGCTCTGGGGCCAACGTCCTGACTTTC
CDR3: CASSRQGSSGANVLTF

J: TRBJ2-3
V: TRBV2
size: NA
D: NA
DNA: TGTGCCAGCGGGCCGGGGGCGGAAGATACGCAGTATTTT
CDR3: CASGPGAEDTQYF

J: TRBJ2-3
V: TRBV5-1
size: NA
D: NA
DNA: TGCGCCAGCAGCTTGGGCGTGGGGGAGAGCACAGATACGCAGTATTTT
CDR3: CASSLGVGESTDTQYF

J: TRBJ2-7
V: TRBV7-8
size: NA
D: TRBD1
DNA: TGTGCCAGCAGCATCGGGACAGGGGTGTACGAGCAGTACTTC
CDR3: CASSIGTGVYEQYF

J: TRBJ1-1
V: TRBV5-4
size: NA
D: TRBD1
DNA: TGTGCCAGCAGCTCGGGACAGCCGAACACTGAAGCTTTCTTT
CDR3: CASSSGQPNTEAFF

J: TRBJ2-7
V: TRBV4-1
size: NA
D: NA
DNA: TGCGCCAGCAGCCAAGACAGCTCATTTTATACCTACGAGCAGTACTTC
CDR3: CASSQDSSFYTYEQYF

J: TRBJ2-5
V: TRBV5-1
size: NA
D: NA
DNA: TGCGCCAGCAGCTTGGCGGGCGGGACCCAGTACCAAGAGACCCAGTACTTC
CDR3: CASSLAGGTQYQETQYF

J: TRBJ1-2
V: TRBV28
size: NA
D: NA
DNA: TGTGCCAGCGCGGGAGGTAACTATGGCTACACCTTC
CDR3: CASAGGNYGYTF

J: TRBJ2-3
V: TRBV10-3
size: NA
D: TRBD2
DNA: TGTGCCATCAGAGGGACTAGCGGGAGGGCCACAGATACGCAGTATTTT
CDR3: CAIRGTSGRATDTQYF

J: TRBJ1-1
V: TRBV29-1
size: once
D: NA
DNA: TGCAGCGTAAAAAGGGGGGTCACTGAAGCTTTCTTT
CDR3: CSVKRGVTEAFF

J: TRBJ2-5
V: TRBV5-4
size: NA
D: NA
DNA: TGTGCCAGCCTCCGGGGGCCGCAAGAGACCCAGTACTTC
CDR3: CASLRGPQETQYF